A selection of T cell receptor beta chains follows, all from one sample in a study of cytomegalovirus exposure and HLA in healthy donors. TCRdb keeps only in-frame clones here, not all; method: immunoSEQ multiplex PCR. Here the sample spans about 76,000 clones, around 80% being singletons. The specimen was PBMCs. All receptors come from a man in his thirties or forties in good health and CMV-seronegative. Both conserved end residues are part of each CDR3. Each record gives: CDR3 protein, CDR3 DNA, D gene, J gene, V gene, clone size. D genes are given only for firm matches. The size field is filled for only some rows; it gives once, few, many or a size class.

CASSHGTNAEAFF | TGTGCTAGCAGCCACGGGACAAACGCTGAAGCTTTCTTT | - | TRBJ1-1 | TRBV7-7 | -
CAHRVQRQGRGEKLFF | TGTGCCCACCGGGTACAGCGACAGGGCAGAGGTGAAAAACTGTTTTTT | TRBD1 | TRBJ1-4 | TRBV6-4 | -
CASSFNREETQYF | TGTGCCAGCAGCTTCAACAGGGAAGAGACCCAGTACTTC | - | TRBJ2-5 | TRBV5-4 | -
CASSTPLRERPQHF | TGTGCCAGCAGCACACCCTTGCGGGAACGGCCCCAGCATTTT | - | TRBJ1-5 | TRBV21-1 | -
CASSWRGEGPPGELFF | TGTGCCAGCAGCTGGCGCGGGGAGGGCCCTCCCGGGGAGCTGTTTTTT | TRBD2 | TRBJ2-2 | TRBV5-5 | -
CASLGLTGANTEAFF | TGTGCCAGCTTGGGGCTGACAGGAGCTAACACTGAAGCTTTCTTT | - | TRBJ1-1 | TRBV6-6 | -
CASSEVIRAEAFF | TGTGCCAGCAGTGAAGTGATCCGGGCTGAAGCTTTCTTT | - | TRBJ1-1 | TRBV6-1 | -
CASRSTGGTEAFF | TGTGCCAGCAGGTCCACAGGGGGCACTGAAGCTTTCTTT | TRBD1 | TRBJ1-1 | TRBV27 | few
CASGYTAGSEAFF | TGTGCCAGCGGATATACCGCAGGAAGTGAAGCTTTCTTT | - | TRBJ1-1 | TRBV5-6 | -
CAWSKQGAQPQHF | TGTGCCTGGAGTAAACAGGGGGCCCAGCCCCAGCATTTT | TRBD1 | TRBJ1-5 | TRBV30 | -
CASSVNPLNQPQHF | TGTGCCAGCAGCGTAAATCCTCTGAATCAGCCCCAGCATTTT | - | TRBJ1-5 | TRBV9 | -
CASSHGTEGYEQYF | TGCGCCAGCAGCCATGGGACGGAGGGTTACGAGCAGTACTTC | - | TRBJ2-7 | TRBV5-1 | -
CATSRDQGGSYEQYF | TGTGCCACCAGCAGAGATCAGGGGGGATCCTACGAGCAGTACTTC | - | TRBJ2-7 | TRBV15 | -
CASSLGGSNTEAFF | TGTGCCAGCAGCTTAGGGGGCTCGAACACTGAAGCTTTCTTT | - | TRBJ1-1 | TRBV7-2 | -
CASSQEGAGGNTIYF | TGCGCCAGCAGCCAAGAGGGGGCTGGTGGAAACACCATATATTTT | - | TRBJ1-3 | TRBV4-3 | -
CASSVSGSVWETQYF | TGTGCCAGCAGCGTTAGCGGGAGTGTTTGGGAGACCCAGTACTTC | TRBD2 | TRBJ2-5 | TRBV27 | -
CASQSTGGTYNEQFF | TGTGCCAGCCAATCGACAGGGGGCACTTACAATGAGCAGTTCTTC | TRBD1 | TRBJ2-1 | TRBV18 | -
CASSLSGGRNEQFF | TGTGCCAGCAGCTTATCCGGGGGGAGAAATGAGCAGTTCTTC | TRBD2 | TRBJ2-1 | TRBV11-2 | few
CSDQLAWNEQFF | TGCAGCGACCAACTAGCGTGGAATGAGCAGTTCTTC | TRBD2 | TRBJ2-1 | TRBV29-1 | once
CASSAGGPKNIQYF | TGTGCCAGCAGTGCGGGGGGACCCAAAAACATTCAGTACTTC | TRBD2 | TRBJ2-4 | TRBV6-1 | -
CASSHSQEPGNTIYF | TGTGCCAGCAGTCACTCTCAGGAACCTGGAAACACCATATATTTT | - | TRBJ1-3 | TRBV6-5 | -
CASSTASGHLNSYEQYF | TGCGCCAGCAGCACGGCCTCGGGACACTTAAACTCCTACGAGCAGTACTTC | - | TRBJ2-7 | TRBV5-1 | -
CSSTTEQGGAYEQYF | TGTTCCAGCACCACCGAACAGGGGGGGGCCTACGAGCAGTACTTC | - | TRBJ2-7 | TRBV7-9 | -
CASSHEVGGSGRDTQYF | TGCGCCAGCAGCCATGAGGTCGGCGGGAGCGGTAGGGATACGCAGTATTTT | TRBD2 | TRBJ2-3 | TRBV4-3 | -
CASSSEGWTDPNYGYPF | TGTGCCAGCAGCTCTGAGGGATGGACCGACCCTAACTATGGCTACCCCTTC | - | TRBJ1-2 | TRBV5-4 | once